This T cell receptor (beta chain) emerged from a study of early T cells in non-severe SARS-CoV-2 infection. Researchers attached unique molecular identifiers to individual cDNA molecules. TCRdb passed the 5' RACE reads through MiXCR, listing each CDR3 protein once. The sample contains about 70,000 distinct CDR3 sequences, 5% of which appear only once. This clonotype was recorded a few times. As yet, its antigen is unknown. Whole-study findings and limits: VDJdb matching favored anti-spike CD8 responses, missing private and CD4 specificities.

The sequence was collected from an adult who was a healthcare worker with PCR-confirmed SARS-CoV-2 infection or an uninfected control (not recorded which). Material: whole blood, obtained at baseline.

CDR3 loop: CASSRLGQSSYEQYF. The CDR3 nucleotides read TGTGCCAGCAGCCGACTGGGACAGAGCTCCTACGAGCAGTACTTC. V is TRBV3-1 and J is TRBJ2-7; 7 bases align to TRBD1. Germline V gives CDR1 LGHDT, CDR2 YNNKEL (reference sequence). CDR3 length: 15 amino acids. The J segment lost 0 bases and the V segment lost 4 bases, leaving 6 bases of the junction unmatched.